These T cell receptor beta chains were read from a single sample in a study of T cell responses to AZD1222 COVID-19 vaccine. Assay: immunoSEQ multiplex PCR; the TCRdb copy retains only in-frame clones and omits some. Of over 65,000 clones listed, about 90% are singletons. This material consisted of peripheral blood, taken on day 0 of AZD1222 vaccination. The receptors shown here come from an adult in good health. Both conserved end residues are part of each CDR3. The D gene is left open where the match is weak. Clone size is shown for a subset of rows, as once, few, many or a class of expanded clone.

TGTGCCAGCAACCAACCGGGACAGGCCTCCTACGAGCAGTACTTC	CASNQPGQASYEQYF	.	15	TRBV6-5	TRBD1	TRBJ2-7
TGTGCCAGCAGTGCAGGGGTTCCTAACTATGGCTACACCTTC	CASSAGVPNYGYTF	once	14	TRBV28	.	TRBJ1-2
TGTGCCAGCAGGGGGCCAGGGAAATACGAGCAGTACTTC	CASRGPGKYEQYF	.	13	TRBV6-5	.	TRBJ2-7
TGTGCCACCAGTGACCACACCGACGAGCAGTACTTC	CATSDHTDEQYF	.	12	TRBV24-1	.	TRBJ2-7
TGTGCCAGCTCACCAAGCACCGGGGAGACCCAGTACTTC	CASSPSTGETQYF	.	13	TRBV18	.	TRBJ2-5
TGTGCCAGCAGCCGTACAGGGGGAAATAATGAAAAACTGTTTTTT	CASSRTGGNNEKLFF	.	15	TRBV3-1/TRBV3-2	TRBD1	TRBJ1-4
TGTGCCAGCAGTTACTCTGGATCCTACGAGCAGTACTTC	CASSYSGSYEQYF	.	13	TRBV6-6	.	TRBJ2-7
TGTGCCAGCAGCTTAGAGACAGGGCAGGAGCAGTACTTC	CASSLETGQEQYF	few	13	TRBV7-6	TRBD1	TRBJ2-7
TGTGCCAGCAGCGCCGGACCCGGAAACACTGAAGCTTTCTTT	CASSAGPGNTEAFF	once	14	TRBV9	.	TRBJ1-1
TGTGCCAGCAGTTATTCGACTAGCGGAGAGCAGTTCTTC	CASSYSTSGEQFF	.	13	TRBV6-2/TRBV6-3	TRBD2	TRBJ2-1
TGTGCCAGCAGCTTAGTTGGGCCTGCCCCCAGGTCGTGGGAGCAGTTCTTC	CASSLVGPAPRSWEQFF	.	17	TRBV7-9	.	TRBJ2-1
TGCGCCAGCAGCCTGAGGACTAGCGGGAGTACAGATACGCAGTATTTT	CASSLRTSGSTDTQYF	medium-sized	16	TRBV5-1	TRBD2	TRBJ2-3
TGTGCCAGCTCACCACGGTCGTCCAGGCGCGCAGATACGCAGTATTTT	CASSPRSSRRADTQYF	.	16	TRBV18	.	TRBJ2-3
TGTGCCAGCATTTCCGGGACAGGGCCCTACAATGAGCAGTTCTTC	CASISGTGPYNEQFF	.	15	TRBV25-1	TRBD1	TRBJ2-1
TGTGCCAGTAGTATAGATCGCTGGACAGGGGCCTCCTACGAGCAGTACTTC	CASSIDRWTGASYEQYF	.	17	TRBV19	TRBD1	TRBJ2-7
TGTGCCAGTAGTATCCTAGCGGGAGCTACCGGGGAGCTGTTTTTT	CASSILAGATGELFF	.	15	TRBV19	TRBD2	TRBJ2-2
TGTGCCAGCAGTTACCGGGACAGAGCCTCTGAAGCTTTCTTT	CASSYRDRASEAFF	once	14	TRBV6-2/TRBV6-3	TRBD1	TRBJ1-1
TGTGCCAGTGCTTTCTCCGCGAACACCGGGGAGCTGTTTTTT	CASAFSANTGELFF	once	14	TRBV19	.	TRBJ2-2
TGTGCCATCAGTGGGACAGGCATGAACACTGAAGCTTTCTTT	CAISGTGMNTEAFF	.	14	TRBV10-3	TRBD1	TRBJ1-1
TGTGCCAGCAGGGCCTTTTCTGGCTACACCTTC	CASRAFSGYTF	.	11	TRBV28	.	TRBJ1-2
TGCGCCAGCAGCCAAGATGGGACAGGGTATCAGCCCCAGCATTTT	CASSQDGTGYQPQHF	.	15	TRBV4-1	TRBD1	TRBJ1-5
TGTGCCAGCTCTGTACAGGGCCCGAACACTGAAGCTTTCTTT	CASSVQGPNTEAFF	.	14	TRBV27	.	TRBJ1-1
TGCGCCAGCAGCTTGGGTGCGGGAGGCTCCTACGAGCAGTACTTC	CASSLGAGGSYEQYF	.	15	TRBV5-1	TRBD2	TRBJ2-7
TGTGCCATCAGCGAAACCGGGACAGCGACTACCGAGCAGTTCTTC	CAISETGTATTEQFF	.	15	TRBV10-3	TRBD1	TRBJ2-1
TGTGCCAGCAGCCAAAATATCAGGGCATGGGAGACCCAGTACTTC	CASSQNIRAWETQYF	.	15	TRBV3-1/TRBV3-2	.	TRBJ2-5
TGTGCCAGCAGCTTACCGGTCACCTACGAGCAGTACTTC	CASSLPVTYEQYF	.	13	TRBV7-2	.	TRBJ2-7
TGTGCCAGCAGTGGTGACACCGACACTGAAGCTTTCTTT	CASSGDTDTEAFF	.	13	TRBV2	.	TRBJ1-1
TGTGCCAGTAGTAATGGACGGGCGCCCCAGCATTTT	CASSNGRAPQHF	.	12	TRBV19	.	TRBJ1-5
TGCGCCAGCAGCTTGGATGTCGGGGGGCAGGATGGCTACACCTTC	CASSLDVGGQDGYTF	.	15	TRBV5-1	.	TRBJ1-2
TGTGCCAGCAGTTTAACGGTCTCGGGACAGCTTAACTATGGCTACACCTTC	CASSLTVSGQLNYGYTF	.	17	TRBV28	TRBD1	TRBJ1-2
TGTGCCAGCAGTTTACTTACCGGGGTCGGGGAGCTGTTTTTT	CASSLLTGVGELFF	.	14	TRBV27	.	TRBJ2-2
TGTGCCAGCAGCCCTATCCTAAACAGGCTTAGAAACACTGAAGCTTTCTTT	CASSPILNRLRNTEAFF	few	17	TRBV3-1/TRBV3-2	.	TRBJ1-1
TGTGCCAGCAGCTTAGAAACAGGGGGCATGAACACTGAAGCTTTCTTT	CASSLETGGMNTEAFF	.	16	TRBV7-8	TRBD1	TRBJ1-1
TGTGCCAGTAGTGAGGGGCAGCCCCAGCATTTT	CASSEGQPQHF	.	11	TRBV19	.	TRBJ1-5
TGTGCCTGGAGTGGCGGCCGGGGGAGCAATCAGCCCCAGCATTTT	CAWSGGRGSNQPQHF	.	15	TRBV30	.	TRBJ1-5
TGTGCCAGCAGCCCGTCTGCAAGTCCCTGGGGCCAAGAGACCCAGTACTTC	CASSPSASPWGQETQYF	few	17	TRBV9	.	TRBJ2-5
TGTGCCAGCAACCGCTTGGGCTTCAACACCGGGGAGCTGTTTTTT	CASNRLGFNTGELFF	.	15	TRBV6-5	.	TRBJ2-2
TGTGCCACCAGTGACCACACAGGGAGCCGGGAGACCCAGTACTTC	CATSDHTGSRETQYF	.	15	TRBV24-1	.	TRBJ2-5
TGTGCCACCAGCCCCGGGACTCAGCTACGGGACACTGAAGCTTTCTTT	CATSPGTQLRDTEAFF	.	16	TRBV24-1	.	TRBJ1-1
TGTGCCACCAGCAGAGACCTGGATGCTGATACGCAGTATTTT	CATSRDLDADTQYF	.	14	TRBV15	.	TRBJ2-3
TGTGCCAGTAGTATAGATCTAACGGGGCAGGCCTGGTACAATGAGCAGTTCTTC	CASSIDLTGQAWYNEQFF	.	18	TRBV19	.	TRBJ2-1